This T cell receptor beta chain originates from a study of CD8 T cells in Susac syndrome. Study background: Patients with Susac syndrome were therapy-naive, taking corticosteroids, with some also receiving intravenous immunoglobulin, or taking intravenous immunoglobulin alone at the time their blood was drawn.

cDNA came from approximately 0.5 to 1 ug RNA primed by random hexamers. TCRdb used MiXCR to reprocess the immunoSEQ multiplex PCR reads, holding one entry per CDR3 protein. Of under 200,000 distinct CDR3 sequences in the sample, about 91% were seen once. High-throughput TCR beta sequencing covered peripheral CD8+ and CD4+ T cells. Germline V gives CDR1 DFQATT, CDR2 SNEGSKA (reference sequence). Trimming left V 0 bases short and J 0 bases short, with 11 bases between. This CDR3 comprises 15 residues. The chain couples TRBV20-1 to TRBJ1-2, with D hard to call. Input material: CD4+ T cells from PBMCs. This sequence was found in a human donor with Susac syndrome. CDR3 in DNA: TGCAGTGCTAGAGATTTGACGGCTACTAACTATGGCTACACCTTC. It codes for CSARDLTATNYGYTF.